Listed below are T cell receptor beta chains from one sample, sequenced in a study of blood T cell repertoires in COVID-19. Assay: immunoSEQ multiplex PCR; the TCRdb copy retains only in-frame clones and omits some. The sample shows 100,000 to 150,000 clones, about nine tenths of them seen only once. The sequenced material came from peripheral blood. These receptors were collected from a human donor in a cohort sampled during active COVID-19. Both conserved end residues are trimmed from each CDR3. Fields, in order: CDR3 protein, J gene, V gene, clone size. The listing skips clone size in some rows; elsewhere it reads once, few, many or a size class.

CDR3 protein: ASREGFGGYEQY
J gene: TRBJ2-7
V gene: TRBV2
clone size: NA

CDR3 protein: ASSGRQVKGAEAF
J gene: TRBJ1-1
V gene: TRBV5-1
clone size: NA

CDR3 protein: ASRSDRESTEAF
J gene: TRBJ1-1
V gene: TRBV2
clone size: NA

CDR3 protein: ASSATGTGPNTEAF
J gene: TRBJ1-1
V gene: TRBV9
clone size: NA

CDR3 protein: ASRPPSGSSDTQY
J gene: TRBJ2-3
V gene: TRBV7-8
clone size: NA

CDR3 protein: ASSYLLGTGGHNEQF
J gene: TRBJ2-1
V gene: TRBV6-2/TRBV6-3
clone size: NA

CDR3 protein: ASRGNGQGAYEQY
J gene: TRBJ2-7
V gene: TRBV19
clone size: NA

CDR3 protein: ASSLADRVDGYT
J gene: TRBJ1-2
V gene: TRBV5-1
clone size: NA

CDR3 protein: ASSLEFSSYGYT
J gene: TRBJ1-2
V gene: TRBV7-2
clone size: NA

CDR3 protein: ASSRTSGYNEQF
J gene: TRBJ2-1
V gene: TRBV14
clone size: once

CDR3 protein: ASGGTPQETQY
J gene: TRBJ2-5
V gene: TRBV6-5
clone size: NA

CDR3 protein: ASSPRGHGYT
J gene: TRBJ1-2
V gene: TRBV18
clone size: few

CDR3 protein: ASSGTSGRAAQY
J gene: TRBJ2-4
V gene: TRBV10-2
clone size: NA

CDR3 protein: ASSLRTGTYEQY
J gene: TRBJ2-7
V gene: TRBV6-5
clone size: NA

CDR3 protein: ASSRRTRSHNEQF
J gene: TRBJ2-1
V gene: TRBV28
clone size: NA

CDR3 protein: ASSLTSGTDYEQY
J gene: TRBJ2-7
V gene: TRBV7-3
clone size: NA

CDR3 protein: ASSLRQGGNTIY
J gene: TRBJ1-3
V gene: TRBV28
clone size: NA

CDR3 protein: ASSTGQGDNQPQH
J gene: TRBJ1-5
V gene: TRBV11-3
clone size: NA

CDR3 protein: ASSLDPRVDSNQPQH
J gene: TRBJ1-5
V gene: TRBV5-1
clone size: NA

CDR3 protein: ASSLTQNTEAF
J gene: TRBJ1-1
V gene: TRBV12-3/TRBV12-4
clone size: NA

CDR3 protein: ASSFIWTAYNEQF
J gene: TRBJ2-1
V gene: TRBV27
clone size: NA

CDR3 protein: ASSRDRAYEQY
J gene: TRBJ2-7
V gene: TRBV19
clone size: NA